One sample yielded the 29 T cell receptor beta chains listed below, sequenced in a study of monozygotic twins with inflammatory bowel disease. TCRdb re-called the 5' RACE reads, yielding one record per CDR3 amino acid sequence without DNA. This sample's table has some 150,000 distinct CDR3 sequences. What was sequenced was blood. The source is a human donor with ulcerative colitis or Crohn's disease, or a healthy co-twin of an affected twin (not recorded which).

The chain employs TRBV11-3 and TRBJ2-3; absent DNA, TCRdb's TRBD2 call cannot be checked. The CDR3 is 15 amino acids. Germline assignment: CDR1 SGHNT and CDR2 YENEEA. The CDR3: CASSLGSGSTDTQYF.

The genes are TRBV12-3 or TRBV12-4 and TRBJ2-5; TCRdb names TRBD1, which stays unverified in the absence of DNA. The CDR3 is 15 residues long. This CDR3 reads CASSYTGAMQETQYF.

V and J are TRBV20-1 and TRBJ1-4; no DNA is available, so the TRBD1 call from TCRdb remains unchecked. The CDR3 spans 12 residues. Germline-derived CDR1 and CDR2 are DFQATT and SNEGSKA (reference sequence). CDR3 sequence reads: CSARVLGDRLFF.

The chain carries TRBV7-9 and TRBJ2-7; TCRdb designates TRBD2, a call that cannot be tested without DNA. Looked up from germline, CDR1 is SEHNR and CDR2 is FQNEAQ (reference sequence). CDR3 length: 14 residues. CDR3 sequence reads: CASSLATRANEQYF.

CDR3 loop: CATTNGQVLYGYTF. This chain joins TRBV15 and TRBJ1-2; TCRdb proposes TRBD1, but this gene call is untestable without DNA. The CDR3 runs 14 residues. Germline-derived CDR1 and CDR2 are LNHNV and YYDKDF (reference sequence).

V gene TRBV10-3 combines with J gene TRBJ2-7; with no DNA, the TCRdb D assignment of TRBD2 cannot be verified. The CDR3 is made up of 14 amino acids. Germline lookup yields CDR1 ENHRY and CDR2 SYGVKD. The CDR3: CAISGTSGPYEQYF.

The rearrangement joins TRBV19 to TRBJ2-1; the TRBD2 assignment by TCRdb is unverifiable without DNA. The germline V gene encodes CDR1 LNHDA and CDR2 SQIVND (reference sequence). This CDR3 contains 13 residues. The CDR3 sequence is CASKREGRNEQFF.

The chain couples TRBV3-1 to TRBJ2-7; the TCRdb D gene call, TRBD1, has no DNA to confirm it. This CDR3 has 15 residues. The germline V gene encodes CDR1 LGHDT and CDR2 YNNKEL (reference sequence). The CDR3 is CASSPGQGNWYEQYF.

The chain combines TRBV10-3 with TRBJ1-6; checking the TCRdb D call of TRBD1 is not possible without DNA. The CDR3 contains 13 residues. Per germline, CDR1 ENHRY and CDR2 SYGVKD. Here the CDR3 reads CAINKGVNSPLHF.

The V gene is TRBV20-1, the J gene TRBJ2-2; TCRdb's assignment of TRBD1 cannot be checked, as there is no DNA. CDR3 length: 14 residues. Germline V lookup: CDR1 DFQATT, CDR2 SNEGSKA (reference sequence). The CDR3 spells CSAQPDRGTGELFF.

The chain couples TRBV7-3 to TRBJ2-3; the TCRdb D gene call, TRBD1, has no DNA to confirm it. CDR3 length: 15 amino acids. The germline V gene encodes CDR1 SGHTA and CDR2 FQGTGA. CDR3 protein: CASSLTGTGRDTQYF.

The chain couples TRBV11-3 to TRBJ2-1; TCRdb proposes TRBD1, but this gene call is untestable without DNA. CDR1 and CDR2 from the germline V gene are SGHNT and YENEEA. The CDR3 has 17 residues. This CDR3 reads CASSLETGGRGYNEQFF.

The rearrangement links TRBV28 to TRBJ1-1; with no DNA, the TCRdb D assignment of TRBD1 cannot be verified. The V gene's germline CDR1 is MDHEN and CDR2 SYDVKM. The CDR3 has 12 residues. The CDR3 is CASLQAGTEAFF.

This sequence joins TRBV19 and TRBJ1-1; TCRdb calls TRBD1, which cannot be checked without DNA. Germline V gene sequence: CDR1 LNHDA, CDR2 SQIVND (reference sequence). CDR3 length: 14 amino acids. CDR3 loop: CASRWTAMNTEAFF.

The chain recombines TRBV5-1 with TRBJ2-5; TCRdb reports TRBD2, a call that lacks DNA to check it against. The germline CDR1 and CDR2 sequences are SGHRS and YFSETQ. This CDR3 contains 15 residues. The CDR3 loop is CASSLAFTSAETQYF. The full variable domain, rest sourced from reference TRBV5-1 and TRBJ2-5, is KAGVTQTPRYLIKTRGQQVTLSCSPISGHRSVSWYQQTPGQGLQFLFEYFSETQRNKGNFPGRFSGRQFSNSRSEMNVSTLELGDSALYLCASSLAFTSAETQYFGPGTRLLVL.

The V and J genes are TRBV7-8 and TRBJ2-2; TCRdb calls TRBD1, which cannot be checked without DNA. Germline V CDR1 and CDR2: SGHVS, FQNEAQ. The CDR3 runs to 14 residues. The CDR3 protein is CASRQGMGTGELFF. The full variable domain, completed using reference TRBV7-8 and TRBJ2-2, is GAGVSQSPRYKVAKRGQDVALRCDPISGHVSLFWYQQALGQGPEFLTYFQNEAQLDKSGLPSDRFFAERPEGSVSTLKIQRTQQEDSAVYLCASRQGMGTGELFFGEGSRLTVL.

This sequence joins TRBV14 and TRBJ1-6; TCRdb proposes TRBD1, but this gene call is untestable without DNA. The CDR3 loop spans 16 amino acids. The germline CDR1 and CDR2 sequences are SGHDN and FVKESK. The CDR3 spells CASSQISGGGNSPLHF.

The chain is built from TRBV7-2 and TRBJ2-7; TCRdb picks TRBD1, but there is no DNA to check that call. The germline gives CDR1 SGHTA, CDR2 FQGNSA. This CDR3 region has 14 residues. The CDR3 is CASSLATREGEQYF. The entire variable domain, with the rest obtained from reference TRBV7-2 and TRBJ2-7, is as follows: GAGVSQSPSNKVTEKGKDVELRCDPISGHTALYWYRQSLGQGLEFLIYFQGNSAPDKSGLPSDRFSAERTGGSVSTLTIQRTQQEDSAVYLCASSLATREGEQYFGPGTRLTVT.

The gene calls are TRBV20-1 and TRBJ1-6. The CDR3 sequence is 12 residues long. Germline assignment: CDR1 DFQATT and CDR2 SNEGSKA (reference sequence). This CDR3 reads CSASGRTKPLHF.

This rearrangement joins TRBV20-1 to TRBJ2-3; absent DNA, TCRdb's TRBD1 call cannot be checked. The CDR3 is made up of 14 amino acids. CDR1 and CDR2 from the germline V gene are DFQATT and SNEGSKA (reference sequence). The CDR3 loop is CSATGDRSTDTQYF.

This chain links TRBV6-5 with TRBJ1-6; TCRdb proposes TRBD1, but this gene call is untestable without DNA. The CDR3 is 15 residues long. The V gene's germline CDR1 is MNHEY and CDR2 SVGAGI. The CDR3 region is CASSYTGATGSPLHF.

This chain links TRBV5-1 with TRBJ2-1; checking the TCRdb D call of TRBD2 is not possible without DNA. The CDR3 is 11 residues long. Germline V CDR1 and CDR2: SGHRS, YFSETQ. The CDR3 spells CASRNQDLQFF. The full variable domain, rest sourced from reference TRBV5-1 and TRBJ2-1, is KAGVTQTPRYLIKTRGQQVTLSCSPISGHRSVSWYQQTPGQGLQFLFEYFSETQRNKGNFPGRFSGRQFSNSRSEMNVSTLELGDSALYLCASRNQDLQFFGPGTRLTVL.

The chain employs TRBV5-1 and TRBJ2-2; TCRdb selects TRBD1, and the lack of DNA leaves this call unchecked. From germline, CDR1 is SGHRS and CDR2 YFSETQ. The CDR3 totals 15 residues. The CDR3 protein is CASSLGSGATGELFF.

The chain uses TRBV7-9 and TRBJ2-3; TCRdb names TRBD2, which stays unverified in the absence of DNA. This CDR3 region has 15 residues. Germline assignment: CDR1 SEHNR and CDR2 FQNEAQ (reference sequence). The chain's CDR3 is CASSQTSPLTDTQYF.

The gene calls are TRBV11-2 and TRBJ1-2; TCRdb selects TRBD1, and the lack of DNA leaves this call unchecked. This CDR3 spans 14 amino acids. Germline lookup yields CDR1 SGHAT and CDR2 FQNNGV. The CDR3 spells CASSWTGGITGYTF.

The chain is built from TRBV5-1 and TRBJ1-1; TCRdb gives TRBD1 as the D gene, but with no DNA this cannot be confirmed. CDR1 and CDR2 (germline): SGHRS, YFSETQ. The CDR3 extends over 14 amino acids. This chain's CDR3 is CASSLGQGAPEAFF.

The gene calls are TRBV11-2 and TRBJ2-1; TCRdb designates TRBD2, a call that cannot be tested without DNA. Germline CDR1 and CDR2: SGHAT and FQNNGV. CDR3 length: 14 amino acids. Here the CDR3 reads CASSPGLALGEQFF.

CDR3 sequence: CASSPGENIQYF. The genes are TRBV19 and TRBJ2-4; TCRdb reports TRBD1, a call that lacks DNA to check it against. This CDR3 is 12 amino acids long. The germline V gene has CDR1 LNHDA and CDR2 SQIVND (reference sequence). The full variable domain, in which reference TRBV19 and TRBJ2-4 provide the parts outside the CDR3, is DGGITQSPKYLFRKEGQNVTLSCEQNLNHDAMYWYRQDPGQGLRLIYYSQIVNDFQKGDIAEGYSVSREKKESFPLTVTSAQKNPTAFYLCASSPGENIQYFGAGTRLSVL.

The V and J genes are TRBV20-1 and TRBJ2-5; TCRdb returns TRBD2, unconfirmable since there is no DNA. Germline V lookup: CDR1 DFQATT, CDR2 SNEGSKA (reference sequence). This CDR3 spans 14 amino acids. CDR3 residues: CSAFPGAGEETQYF.